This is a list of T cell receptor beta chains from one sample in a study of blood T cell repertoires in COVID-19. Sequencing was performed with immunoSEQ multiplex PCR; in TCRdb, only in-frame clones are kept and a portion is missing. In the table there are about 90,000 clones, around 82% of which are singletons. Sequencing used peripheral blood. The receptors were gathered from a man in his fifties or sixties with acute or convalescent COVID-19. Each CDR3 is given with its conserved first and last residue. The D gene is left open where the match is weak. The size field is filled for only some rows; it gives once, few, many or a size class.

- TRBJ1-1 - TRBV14 CASSQDLEGVLFAEAFF TGTGCCAGCAGCCAAGATCTTGAGGGGGTCCTTTTCGCTGAAGCTTTCTTT
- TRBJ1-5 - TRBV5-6 CASSGGDLRGNQPQHF TGTGCCAGCAGCGGAGGGGACTTAAGGGGCAATCAGCCCCAGCATTTT
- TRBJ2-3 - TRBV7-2 CASSLDRATDTQYF TGTGCCAGCAGCTTAGACAGGGCCACAGATACGCAGTATTTT
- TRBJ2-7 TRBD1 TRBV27 CASSSGQGNEQYF TGTGCCAGCAGTTCGGGACAGGGGAACGAGCAGTACTTC
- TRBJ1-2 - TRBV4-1 CASSQGPDRLDGYTF TGCGCCAGCAGCCAAGGCCCGGACAGACTCGATGGCTACACCTTC
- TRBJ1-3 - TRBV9 CASSVGDSAIYTIYF TGTGCCAGCAGCGTAGGAGACTCGGCAATCTACACCATATATTTT
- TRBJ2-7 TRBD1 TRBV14 CASSPGQGEGEQYF TGTGCCAGCAGCCCCGGACAGGGAGAGGGCGAGCAGTACTTC
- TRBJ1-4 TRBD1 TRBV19 CASSSQGPRLVEKLFF TGTGCCAGTAGTTCACAGGGGCCGCGACTCGTTGAAAAACTGTTTTTT
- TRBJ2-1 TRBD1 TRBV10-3 CATADRGEYNEQFF TGTGCCACGGCTGACAGGGGAGAATACAATGAGCAGTTCTTC
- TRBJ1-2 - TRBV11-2 CASSLDLIYGYTF TGTGCCAGCAGCTTAGATCTTATCTATGGCTACACCTTC
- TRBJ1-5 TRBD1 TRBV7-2 CASSFGGQGGVKPQHF TGTGCCAGCAGCTTCGGAGGACAGGGAGGAGTAAAGCCCCAGCATTTT
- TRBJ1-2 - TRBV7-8 CASSLRTQINYGYTF TGTGCCAGCAGCTTACGGACACAGATTAACTATGGCTACACCTTC
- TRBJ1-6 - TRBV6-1 CASSDGFVSDNSPLHF TGTGCCAGCAGTGACGGTTTTGTCAGCGATAATTCACCCCTCCACTTT
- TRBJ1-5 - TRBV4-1 CASSPFGVNQPQHF TGCGCCAGCAGCCCCTTCGGAGTTAATCAGCCCCAGCATTTT
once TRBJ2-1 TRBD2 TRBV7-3 CASSLTSGGVNNEQFF TGTGCCAGCAGCTTGACTAGCGGGGGGGTTAACAATGAGCAGTTCTTC
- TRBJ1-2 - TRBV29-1 CSVEDPNGYTF TGCAGCGTTGAAGATCCCAATGGCTACACCTTC
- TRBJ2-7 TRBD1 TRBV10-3 CAISEEGAGEQYF TGTGCCATCAGTGAGGAGGGGGCGGGCGAGCAGTACTTC
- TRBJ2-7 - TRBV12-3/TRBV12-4 CASSVTSSYEQYF TGTGCCAGCAGTGTTACGAGCTCCTACGAGCAGTACTTC
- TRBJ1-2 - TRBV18 CASSPSPGGYYGYTF TGTGCCAGCTCACCATCCCCCGGCGGCTACTATGGCTACACCTTC
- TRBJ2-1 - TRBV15 CATSTTRSYNEQFF TGTGCCACCAGCACCACACGCTCCTACAATGAGCAGTTCTTC
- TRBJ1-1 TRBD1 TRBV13 CASSLGQGDYGTEAFF TGTGCCAGCAGCTTAGGGCAGGGGGATTATGGCACTGAAGCTTTCTTT
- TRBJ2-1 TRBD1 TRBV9 CASSPARDRLDEQFF TGTGCCAGCAGCCCCGCGAGGGACAGGCTCGATGAGCAGTTCTTC